These 20 T cell receptor beta chains share one sample of origin, sequenced in a study of blood T cell repertoires in COVID-19. TCRdb keeps only in-frame clones here, not all; method: immunoSEQ multiplex PCR. The repertoire holds 150,000 or so clones, with roughly 90% as singletons. The source material was peripheral blood. The source of these receptors is a young man with acute or convalescent COVID-19.

The gene calls are TRBV27 and TRBJ1-2; no reliable D call. The CDR3 totals 13 residues. The germline V gene encodes CDR1 MNHEY and CDR2 SMNVEV (reference sequence). V was trimmed by 5 bases and J by 0 bases, leaving 7 bases between them. The CDR3: CASSLSANYGYTF. The CDR3 coding sequence is TGTGCCAGCAGTCTTTCGGCTAACTATGGCTACACCTTC.

This clone has only one observation. V and J are TRBV4-1 and TRBJ1-6; no definite D call. Germline V gives CDR1 MGHRA, CDR2 YSYEKL. The V end was cut by 0 bases, the J end by 13 bases, with 19 bases between. The CDR3 totals 16 residues. CDR3 sequence reads: CASSQDEGTNPLPLHF. In nucleotides, the CDR3 is TGCGCCAGCAGCCAAGATGAGGGCACGAACCCTCTCCCCCTCCACTTT.

The V gene is TRBV30, the J gene TRBJ1-1; D unresolved. The length of the CDR3 is 18 residues. From germline, CDR1 is GTSNPN and CDR2 SVGIG (reference sequence). Trimming left V 0 bases short and J 5 bases short, with 25 bases between. CDR3 coding DNA: TGTGCCTGGAGTGTGACGCTGGGTCTGACACATTTGGTAACTGAAGCTTTCTTT. Encoded protein: CAWSVTLGLTHLVTEAFF.

This clone appeared once. The rearrangement links TRBV5-4 to TRBJ2-7; 7 bases fit TRBD1. Germline values: CDR1 SGHNT, CDR2 YYREEE (reference sequence). The CDR3 spans 14 residues. The junction had 5 bases not matched to a gene; V was cut back by 3 bases and J by 2 bases. CDR3 in amino acids: CASSSTGATYEQYF. In DNA form, the CDR3 reads TGTGCCAGCAGCTCCACAGGGGCGACCTACGAGCAGTACTTC.

The chain is built from TRBV6-5 and TRBJ1-5, with D hard to call. Trimming pared 4 bases from V and 5 bases from J, leaving 9 bases between. This CDR3 spans 13 amino acids. Germline loops: CDR1 MNHEY, CDR2 SVGAGI. The CDR3 sequence: CASSFGGDQPQHF. CDR3 DNA sequence: TGTGCCAGCAGTTTCGGCGGGGATCAGCCCCAGCATTTT.

The chain links TRBV19 to TRBJ1-1; D possibly corresponds to TRBD1 (6 bases). Trimming cost V 3 bases and J 1 base, with 9 bases left between them. The CDR3 is made up of 14 amino acids. Germline V gene lookup returns CDR1 LNHDA and CDR2 SQIVND (reference sequence). This chain's CDR3 is CASSMRQANTEAFF. The DNA for the CDR3 is TGTGCCAGTAGTATGAGACAGGCGAACACTGAAGCTTTCTTT. The full variable domain, its missing parts supplied by reference TRBV19 and TRBJ1-1, is DGGITQSPKYLFRKEGQNVTLSCEQNLNHDAMYWYRQDPGQGLRLIYYSQIVNDFQKGDIAEGYSVSREKKESFPLTVTSAQKNPTAFYLCASSMRQANTEAFFGQGTRLTVV.

This chain joins TRBV15 and TRBJ2-7, with D tentatively TRBD1 (6 bases). The V gene lost 1 base and the J gene lost 2 bases, with 12 bases spanning the gap. CDR1 is LNHNV, CDR2 YYDKDF, per germline (reference sequence). This CDR3 spans 15 amino acids. This CDR3 reads CATSRAGTLAYEQYF. CDR3 sequence (DNA): TGTGCCACCAGCAGAGCCGGGACACTGGCCTACGAGCAGTACTTC.

The gene calls are TRBV6-5 and TRBJ2-5; 12 nucleotides agree with TRBD2. The CDR3 sequence is 14 residues long. The ends lost 7 bases at V and 5 bases at J; junction bases unmatched: 5. Germline CDR1 is MNHEY and CDR2 is SVGAGI. The CDR3 loop reads CASILAGGHETQYF. CDR3 coding DNA: TGTGCCAGCATTCTAGCGGGGGGGCACGAGACCCAGTACTTC.

CDR3 loop: CASSLGHSAISGNTIYF. CDR3 sequence (DNA): TGTGCCAGCAGCTTAGGTCACAGTGCCATCTCTGGAAACACCATATATTTT. The chain combines TRBV7-9 with TRBJ1-3; D is unclear. V shed 1 base and J shed 0 bases, with 13 bases lying between them. This CDR3 spans 17 amino acids. Germline V gives CDR1 SEHNR, CDR2 FQNEAQ (reference sequence).

This chain joins TRBV5-1 and TRBJ1-2; no reliable D call. Germline assignment: CDR1 SGHRS and CDR2 YFSETQ. Trimming shortened V by 1 base and J by 7 bases, and 20 bases separated the two germline ends. CDR3 length: 16 residues. DNA for the CDR3: TGCGCCAGCAGCTTGATAACGCGGCATTCACCTGGTGGCTACACCTTC. It yields the protein CASSLITRHSPGGYTF.

V gene TRBV10-3 combines with J gene TRBJ1-2, with D perhaps matching TRBD1 (6 bases). The germline V and J ends were trimmed by 6 bases and 2 bases, with 22 bases remaining between them. The CDR3 has 17 amino acids. CDR1 is ENHRY and CDR2 is SYGVKD in the germline V gene. CDR3 loop: CAIRLTKGDDLNYGYTF. CDR3 sequence (DNA): TGTGCCATCAGGCTAACCAAGGGGGATGATTTAAACTATGGCTACACCTTC.

This clone has just one count. The gene calls are TRBV6-1 and TRBJ1-2; 12 bases agree with TRBD1. The J segment lost 8 bases and the V segment lost 3 bases, leaving 7 bases of the junction unmatched. This CDR3 is built from 15 residues. Germline V gene lookup returns CDR1 MNHNS and CDR2 SASEGT. CDR3 DNA: TGTGCCAGCAGTGATGTGGGACAGGGGGCTGGGGGCTACACCTTC. It translates to CASSDVGQGAGGYTF.

The rearrangement links TRBV27 to TRBJ1-2; D might be TRBD1 (5 bases). CDR1 is MNHEY and CDR2 is SMNVEV in the germline V gene (reference sequence). V lost 2 bases and J lost 0, with 7 bases in between. The CDR3 covers 14 residues. The CDR3 spells CASSLGGANYGYTF. The CDR3, as DNA: TGTGCCAGCAGTTTAGGGGGGGCTAACTATGGCTACACCTTC.

J is TRBJ1-6 and V is TRBV11-2; 12 nucleotides agree with TRBD1. V trimming: 5 bases; J trimming: 14 bases; junction bases outside the gene matches: 7. This CDR3 is 14 amino acids long. CDR1 is SGHAT and CDR2 is FQNNGV in the germline V gene. CDR3 coding DNA: TGTGCCAGCAGCCTGGGACAGGGGGCAGAAACCCTCCACTTT. It encodes CASSLGQGAETLHF.

The rearrangement joins TRBV5-6 to TRBJ1-5; TRBD1 might be the D (5 bases). This CDR3 comprises 16 residues. In germline, CDR1 is SGHDT, CDR2 YYEEEE. V lost 4 bases to trimming and J lost 2 bases, with 16 bases between them. CDR3 loop: CASSAYLRAGNQPQHF. For the CDR3, the DNA is TGTGCCAGCAGCGCCTACCTCAGGGCTGGCAATCAGCCCCAGCATTTT. The full variable domain, completed using reference TRBV5-6 and TRBJ1-5, is DAGVTQSPTHLIKTRGQQVTLRCSPKSGHDTVSWYQQALGQGPQFIFQYYEEEERQRGNFPDRFSGHQFPNYSSELNVNALLLGDSALYLCASSAYLRAGNQPQHFGDGTRLSIL.

The V and J genes are TRBV3-1 (or the pseudogene TRBV3-2) and TRBJ1-2, with 8 nucleotides matching TRBD1. The CDR3 runs 16 residues. With V trimmed by 0 bases and J by 6 bases, 9 bases remained unmatched. Germline CDR1 and CDR2: LGHDT and YNNKEL (reference sequence). The CDR3 coding sequence is TGTGCCAGCAGCCAAGATCCTTCGACAGGGGATCATGGCTACACCTTC. It encodes CASSQDPSTGDHGYTF.

J is TRBJ1-5 and V is TRBV2; TRBD1 might be the D (6 bases). This CDR3 is built from 13 residues. The V and J ends lost 7 bases and 4 bases respectively, with 11 bases between them. The germline V gene has CDR1 SNHLY and CDR2 FYNNEI. CDR3 amino acids: CASKGEGNQPQHF. CDR3 coding DNA: TGTGCCAGCAAGGGGGAGGGTAATCAGCCCCAGCATTTT.

This clone was seen more than once but under ten times. The chain recombines TRBV5-1 with TRBJ1-3, with 7 nucleotides matching TRBD1. Trimming cost V 4 bases and J 0 bases; bases outside gene matches: 7. The CDR3 has 16 amino acids. Germline lookup yields CDR1 SGHRS and CDR2 YFSETQ. The CDR3 sequence is CASSLIQGSSGNTIYF. DNA of the CDR3: TGCGCCAGCAGCCTGATACAGGGGAGCTCTGGAAACACCATATATTTT.

The J gene is TRBJ2-1, the V gene TRBV21-1; the D call TRBD1 from the table was never checked on the DNA. TRBV21-1 is termed a pseudogene. There are 16 residues in the CDR3. CDR3 DNA: TGTGCCAGCAGCAAAGCCGGTATGGGGCGCAGCAATGAGCAGTTCTTC. Its protein product is CASSKAGMGRSNEQFF.

The genes are TRBV5-5 and TRBJ1-5; possible D gene TRBD1, 5 bases. The CDR3 extends over 15 amino acids. Trimming removed 3 bases at V and 7 bases at J, with 17 bases between. The germline gives CDR1 SGHKS, CDR2 YYEKEE (reference sequence). CDR3 DNA sequence: TGTGCCAGCAGCTCCCGGCCGGGGGGGGACCAGCCCCAGCATTTT. The encoded protein is CASSSRPGGDQPQHF.